The clone carrying this T cell receptor (beta chain) was counted a few times. The antigen remains undetermined. The data derive from a study of T cell responses to AZD1222 COVID-19 vaccine. Study results and caveats: Clonal diversity was possibly underestimated; the donors were predominantly white British and more often female. Unmutated variant regions reportedly attract nearly half of all spike-specific TCRs.

Clones were sequenced by immunoSEQ multiplex PCR, and TCRdb holds only the in-frame ones, with some missing. The table records about 120,000 clones, over 75% of them present only once. The TCR comes from an adult in good health. Sample: peripheral blood, taken on day 0 of MenACWY control vaccination.

The CDR3 coding sequence is TGTGCCAGCAGTGAAGGCATCTACGAGCAGTACTTC. This encodes CASSEGIYEQYF. V is TRBV2 and J is TRBJ2-7, with no clear D. Deletions cut 1 base from V and 3 bases from J, with 4 bases between. CDR3 length: 12 residues. Per germline, CDR1 SNHLY and CDR2 FYNNEI.